The 19 T cell receptor beta chains in this list originate from one sample, sequenced in a study of T-cell reconstitution after alpha-beta-depleted transplantation in children. Researchers prepared the TCRbeta library using unique molecular identifiers, the study reports. One entry per CDR3 protein, called by TCRdb with MiXCR from the PCR reads. The sample includes about 350,000 distinct CDR3 sequences, around 16% of them seen just once. The starting material was PBMCs, mostly from graft donor cells, obtained 360 days after TCRalphabeta/CD19-depleted stem cell transplant. The source is a male patient aged 2 to 10 who had a stem cell transplant for acute lymphoblastic leukemia, so the T cells may come from the graft donor.

The rearrangement joins TRBV10-3 to TRBJ2-1, with 7 bases identical to TRBD1. Germline CDR1 is ENHRY and CDR2 is SYGVKD. The CDR3 runs 16 residues. Unmatched junction bases numbered 7, after V lost 0 bases and J lost 5 bases. CDR3 nucleotide sequence: TGTGCCATCAGTGAGTCCCGACAGGGTAGGGACAATGAGCAGTTCTTC. This codes for CAISESRQGRDNEQFF.

This clonotype was observed a few times. This chain joins TRBV29-1 and TRBJ2-7, with 12 bases that match TRBD2. J was trimmed by 5 bases and V by 4 bases; bases with no gene match: 6. Germline-derived CDR1 and CDR2 are SQVTM and ANQGSEA. This CDR3 has 14 amino acids. The CDR3 here is CSVVALAGGHEQYF. In nucleotides, the CDR3 is TGCAGCGTTGTTGCACTAGCGGGAGGTCACGAGCAGTACTTC.

This clonotype appeared many times. The chain links TRBV28 to TRBJ1-1; D unclear. Germline loops: CDR1 MDHEN, CDR2 SYDVKM. The CDR3 has 14 residues. V was cut by 7 bases and J by 0 bases, with 12 bases left in between. CDR3 nucleotides: TGTGCCAGCATTCCGAGTTTCATGAACACTGAAGCTTTCTTT. This translates into CASIPSFMNTEAFF.

The chain combines TRBV4-2 with TRBJ1-4, with D tentatively TRBD1 (5 bases). The germline CDR1 and CDR2 sequences are LGHNA and YNFKEQ. The CDR3 has 17 amino acids. Trimming took off 0 bases at V and 0 bases at J, with 11 bases between the two ends. The chain's CDR3 is CASSQEIQGATNEKLFF. CDR3 bases: TGTGCCAGCAGCCAAGAAATTCAGGGTGCAACTAATGAAAAACTGTTTTTT.

The rearrangement joins TRBV5-1 to TRBJ2-5; D is undetermined. CDR1 and CDR2 from the germline V gene are SGHRS and YFSETQ. The V end was cut by 1 base, the J end by 5 bases, with 9 bases between. This CDR3 has 13 residues. DNA for the CDR3: TGCGCCAGCAGCTTGAGTGTCAGGGAGACCCAGTACTTC. Translated: CASSLSVRETQYF.

The CDR3 coding sequence is TGTGCCAGCAGTTTAATCGGTAGCGGACTCTACGAGCAGTACTTC. Encoded protein: CASSLIGSGLYEQYF. The chain links TRBV27 to TRBJ2-7, with TRBD2 as a possible D gene (6 bases). Trimming took 2 bases from V and 3 from J, leaving 14 bases between them. This CDR3 is 15 amino acids long. Germline values: CDR1 MNHEY, CDR2 SMNVEV (reference sequence).

The chain joins TRBV12-3 or TRBV12-4 to TRBJ2-1; tentatively, D is TRBD1 (6 bases). Trimming took 3 bases from V and 3 from J, leaving 21 bases between them. The CDR3 has 18 amino acids. This CDR3 is CASSFGSPTGTFYNEQFF. The DNA of the CDR3 is TGTGCCAGCAGTTTCGGTAGCCCCACCGGGACATTCTACAATGAGCAGTTCTTC.

V and J are TRBV10-2 and TRBJ2-5; 12 bases are a match to TRBD2. With 5 bases clipped from V and 6 bases from J, the junction kept 13 bases outside the gene matches. Germline V gene lookup returns CDR1 WSHSY and CDR2 SAAADI. This CDR3 contains 17 residues. The CDR3 protein is CASSYGITSGRIKTQYF. The CDR3 DNA sequence: TGCGCCAGCAGTTATGGGATAACTAGCGGGAGGATCAAGACCCAGTACTTC.

Only a few counts were recorded for this clonotype. The chain is built from TRBV9 and TRBJ2-1, with TRBD2 matching 16 bases. After removal of 0 bases from V and 7 bases from J, the junction contained 4 bases not matched to a gene. Germline V gene data show CDR1 as SGDLS and CDR2 as YYNGEE. This CDR3 comprises 17 residues. The CDR3 here is CASSVEGGLAGGNEQFF. The CDR3 DNA is TGTGCCAGCAGCGTAGAGGGGGGACTAGCGGGAGGGAATGAGCAGTTCTTC.

This clonotype appeared many times. The J gene is TRBJ2-5, the V gene TRBV5-6, with 11 bases fitting TRBD2. This CDR3 spans 16 amino acids. V lost 1 base, J lost 2 bases, and 4 bases stayed unmatched. Germline V gives CDR1 SGHDT, CDR2 YYEEEE. CDR3 sequence reads: CASSLMGLAEQETQYF. The DNA of the CDR3 is TGTGCCAGCAGCTTGATGGGACTAGCGGAACAAGAGACCCAGTACTTC.

A few counts support this clonotype. The gene calls are TRBV7-9 and TRBJ2-7; the match to TRBD2 covers 7 bases. The CDR3 has 16 residues. CDR1 and CDR2 from the germline V gene are SEHNR and FQNEAQ (reference sequence). J gave up 2 bases and V 5 bases, and 12 bases lay outside the gene matches. This chain's CDR3 is CASSPGAGVGAYEQYF. The CDR3 DNA is TGTGCCAGCAGCCCTGGGGCGGGAGTTGGAGCCTACGAGCAGTACTTC.

J is TRBJ2-3 and V is TRBV12-3 or TRBV12-4; 9 bases line up with TRBD2. This CDR3 has 16 amino acids. V gave up 4 bases and J gave up 2 bases; unmatched junction bases: 7. CDR3: CASSSRLAGHTDTQYF. CDR3 coding DNA: TGTGCCAGCAGTTCCCGCCTAGCGGGACACACAGATACGCAGTATTTT.

In its sample, this clonotype was seen a few times. CDR3 nucleotides: TGTGCCGGGGGCAATAACCGGGGGCAAGAGACCCAGTACTTC. As protein: CAGGNNRGQETQYF. V and J are TRBV30 and TRBJ2-5, with D perhaps matching TRBD1 or TRBD2 (6 bases each). The CDR3 has 14 residues. V shed 8 bases and J shed 2 bases, with 18 bases lying between them. The V gene's germline CDR1 is GTSNPN and CDR2 SVGIG (reference sequence).

Only a few counts were recorded for this clonotype. This rearrangement joins TRBV15 to TRBJ2-1, with D perhaps matching TRBD1 (5 bases). V dropped 3 bases and J dropped 5 bases, with 8 bases sitting between them. CDR3 length: 13 amino acids. Germline V gives CDR1 LNHNV, CDR2 YYDKDF (reference sequence). The CDR3 spells CATSSRRDNEQFF. The DNA for the CDR3 is TGTGCCACCAGCAGCCGCAGGGACAATGAGCAGTTCTTC. The whole variable domain, remainder taken from reference TRBV15 and TRBJ2-1, is DAMVIQNPRYQVTQFGKPVTLSCSQTLNHNVMYWYQQKSSQAPKLLFHYYDKDFNNEADTPDNFQSRRPNTSFCFLDIRSPGLGDTAMYLCATSSRRDNEQFFGPGTRLTVL.

This clonotype was found many times. CDR3 DNA: TGTGCCAGCAGCTTGAAACAGGGGGCGAAGACCCAGTACTTC. Protein sequence: CASSLKQGAKTQYF. The V gene is TRBV5-6, the J gene TRBJ2-5, with 9 bases identical to TRBD1. J lost 6 bases, V lost 1 base, and 4 bases had no gene match. The CDR3 extends over 14 amino acids. Germline lookup yields CDR1 SGHDT and CDR2 YYEEEE.

Turning to this clonotype: Mismatch with germline at one junction end may stem from a read error. The rearrangement links TRBV28 to TRBJ2-1; D is possibly TRBD1 (5 bases). Per the germline V gene, CDR1 is MDHEN and CDR2 is SYDVKM. The CDR3 covers 13 residues. DNA for the CDR3: TGTGCCACCAGTTTAGGGGTGAGCAATGAGCAGTTCTTC. Translation: CATSLGVSNEQFF.

This clonotype was picked up a small number of times. The chain is built from TRBV6-2 or TRBV6-3 and TRBJ2-7, with 8 bases fitting TRBD2. This CDR3 comprises 15 residues. Germline V gene sequence: CDR1 MNHEY, CDR2 SVGEGT. Trimming at V came to 2 bases and at J to 2 bases, leaving 5 bases not matched to a gene. The CDR3, as DNA: TGTGCCAGCAGTTACCAGGGACTAGGGGCCTACGAGCAGTACTTC. As protein: CASSYQGLGAYEQYF.

Ten or more counts support this clonotype. The rearrangement uses TRBV7-9 and TRBJ2-1, with D uncertain. The CDR3 consists of 13 residues. Germline V lookup: CDR1 SEHNR, CDR2 FQNEAQ (reference sequence). V lost 7 bases to trimming and J lost 2 bases, with 9 bases between them. CDR3 protein: CASTGLAYNEQFF. The CDR3, as DNA: TGTGCCAGCACCGGGCTAGCCTACAATGAGCAGTTCTTC.

This chain connects TRBV7-6 to TRBJ2-5; D possibly corresponds to TRBD2 (6 bases). CDR1 is SGHVS, CDR2 FNYEAQ, per germline. V was cut by 2 bases and J by 0 bases, with 10 bases left in between. The CDR3 covers 15 residues. The CDR3 is CASSLLATYQETQYF. In DNA, the CDR3 is TGTGCCAGCAGCTTACTAGCGACGTACCAAGAGACCCAGTACTTC.